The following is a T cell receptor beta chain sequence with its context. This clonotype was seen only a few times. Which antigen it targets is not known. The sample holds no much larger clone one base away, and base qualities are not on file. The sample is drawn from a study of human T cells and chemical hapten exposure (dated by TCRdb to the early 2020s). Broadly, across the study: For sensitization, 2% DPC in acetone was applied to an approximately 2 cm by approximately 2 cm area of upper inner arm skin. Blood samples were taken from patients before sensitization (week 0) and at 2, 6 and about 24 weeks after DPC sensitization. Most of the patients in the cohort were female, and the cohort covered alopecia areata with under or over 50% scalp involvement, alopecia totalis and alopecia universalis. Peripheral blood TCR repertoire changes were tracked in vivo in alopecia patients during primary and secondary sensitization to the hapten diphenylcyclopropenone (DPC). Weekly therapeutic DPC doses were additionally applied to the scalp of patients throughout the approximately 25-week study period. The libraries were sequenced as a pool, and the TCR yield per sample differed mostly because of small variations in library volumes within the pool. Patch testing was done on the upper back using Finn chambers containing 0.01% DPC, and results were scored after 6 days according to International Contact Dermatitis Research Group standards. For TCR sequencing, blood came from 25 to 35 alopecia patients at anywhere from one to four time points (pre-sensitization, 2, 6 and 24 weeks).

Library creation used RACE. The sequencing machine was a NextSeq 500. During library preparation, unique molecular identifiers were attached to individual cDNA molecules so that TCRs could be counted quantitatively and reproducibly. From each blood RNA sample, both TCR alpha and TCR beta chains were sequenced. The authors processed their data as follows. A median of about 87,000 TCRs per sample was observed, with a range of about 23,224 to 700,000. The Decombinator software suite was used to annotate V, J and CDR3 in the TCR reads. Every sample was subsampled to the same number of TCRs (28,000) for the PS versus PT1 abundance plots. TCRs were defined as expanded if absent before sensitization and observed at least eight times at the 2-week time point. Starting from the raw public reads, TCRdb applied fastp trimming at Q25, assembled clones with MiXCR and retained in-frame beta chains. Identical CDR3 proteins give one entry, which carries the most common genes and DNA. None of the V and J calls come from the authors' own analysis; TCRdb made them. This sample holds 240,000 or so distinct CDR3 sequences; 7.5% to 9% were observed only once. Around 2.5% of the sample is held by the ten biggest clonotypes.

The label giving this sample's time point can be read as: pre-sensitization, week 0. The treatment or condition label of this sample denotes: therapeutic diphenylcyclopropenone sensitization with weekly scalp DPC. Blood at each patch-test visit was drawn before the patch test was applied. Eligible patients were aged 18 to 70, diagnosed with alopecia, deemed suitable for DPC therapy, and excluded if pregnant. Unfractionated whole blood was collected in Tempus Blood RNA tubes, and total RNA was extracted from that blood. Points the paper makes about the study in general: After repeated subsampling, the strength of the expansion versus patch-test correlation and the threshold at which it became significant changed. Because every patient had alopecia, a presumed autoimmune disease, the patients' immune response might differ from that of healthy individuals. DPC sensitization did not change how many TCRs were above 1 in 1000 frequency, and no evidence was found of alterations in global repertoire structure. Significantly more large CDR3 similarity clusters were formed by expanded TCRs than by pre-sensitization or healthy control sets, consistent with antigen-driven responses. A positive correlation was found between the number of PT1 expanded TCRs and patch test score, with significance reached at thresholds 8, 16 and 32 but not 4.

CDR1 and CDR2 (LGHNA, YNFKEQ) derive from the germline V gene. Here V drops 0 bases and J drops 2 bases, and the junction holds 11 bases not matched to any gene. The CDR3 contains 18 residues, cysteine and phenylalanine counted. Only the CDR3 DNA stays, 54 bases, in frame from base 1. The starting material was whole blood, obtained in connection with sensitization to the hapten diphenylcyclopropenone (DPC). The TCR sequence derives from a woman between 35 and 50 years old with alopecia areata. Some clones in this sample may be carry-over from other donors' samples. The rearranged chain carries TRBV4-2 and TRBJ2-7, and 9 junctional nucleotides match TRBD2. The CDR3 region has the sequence CASSQELPSGILTYEQYF. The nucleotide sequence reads TGTGCCAGCAGCCAAGAATTGCCTAGCGGGATACTAACCTACGAGCAGTACTTC.